The 29 T cell receptor beta chains below come from one sample, sequenced in a study of long-term antiretroviral therapy in people with HIV. Sequencing used immunoSEQ v3.0 at survey level. The method was immunoSEQ multiplex PCR; TCRdb's version includes in-frame clones alone and lacks a portion of them. The sample has approximately 30,000 clones; about 84% are singletons. Sequenced here: unsorted PBMCs, sampled 0.8 years before starting antiretroviral therapy. The receptor source for this set is a man in his late teens or twenties with HIV.

This clone qualifies as medium-sized. The V gene is TRBV6-6, the J gene TRBJ1-4, with 7 bases lining up with TRBD1. Germline trimming cut 5 bases from V and 3 bases from J; bases unmatched to any gene: 6. Germline V CDR1 and CDR2: MNHNY, SVGAGI (reference sequence). The CDR3 contains 15 residues. The CDR3 bases are TGTGCCAGCAGTGATTGGGACAGCTCTAATGAAAAACTGTTTTTT. Protein product: CASSDWDSSNEKLFF.

V and J are TRBV7-9 and TRBJ1-6, with a tentative D call TRBD1 (5 bases). This CDR3 is built from 15 residues. The germline V gene has CDR1 SEHNR and CDR2 FQNEAQ (reference sequence). V was clipped by 5 bases and J by 9 bases, with 17 bases between them. CDR3 in DNA: TGTGCCAGCAGCCCCGGGGCCCCCTGGATTTCACCCCTCCACTTT. Encoded protein: CASSPGAPWISPLHF. Full variable domain (missing parts from reference TRBV7-9 and TRBJ1-6): DTGVSQNPRHKITKRGQNVTFRCDPISEHNRLYWYRQTLGQGPEFLTYFQNEAQLEKSRLLSDRFSAERPKGSFSTLEIQRTEQGDSAMYLCASSPGAPWISPLHFGNGTRLTVT.

V usage is TRBV28 and J usage is TRBJ2-3; no reliable D call. The V gene lost 6 bases and the J gene lost 1 base, with 20 bases spanning the gap. Germline V lookup: CDR1 MDHEN, CDR2 SYDVKM. CDR3 length equals 17 residues. In DNA form, the CDR3 reads TGTGCCAGCAGCCTCCCCCGGGTCGCCCGAGGCACAGATACGCAGTATTTT. It yields the protein CASSLPRVARGTDTQYF.

The chain combines TRBV5-4 with TRBJ2-2; D is uncertain. This CDR3 region has 16 residues. V gave up 0 bases and J gave up 0 bases, with 9 bases separating them. CDR1 and CDR2 from the germline V gene are SGHNT and YYREEE (reference sequence). This chain's CDR3 is CASSLASRANTGELFF. In nucleotides, the CDR3 is TGTGCCAGCAGCTTGGCGAGTAGGGCGAACACCGGGGAGCTGTTTTTT.

In this sample, this clone turned up a few times. The chain uses TRBV29-1 and TRBJ1-2, with D unclear. Germline loops: CDR1 SQVTM, CDR2 ANQGSEA. The CDR3 is 12 residues long. V shed 6 bases and J shed 0 bases, with 8 bases lying between them. Here the CDR3 reads CSVVTSNYGYTF. Here the CDR3 DNA reads TGCAGCGTGGTCACCTCTAACTATGGCTACACCTTC.

The chain links TRBV19 to TRBJ2-7; D call uncertain. The V end lost 2 bases, the J end lost 7 bases, and 9 bases lay between the germline ends. The CDR3 has 12 residues. CDR1 and CDR2 from the germline V gene are LNHDA and SQIVND (reference sequence). This CDR3 is CASSIPLQEQYF. CDR3 in DNA: TGTGCCAGTAGTATACCGCTTCAAGAGCAGTACTTC.

This sequence joins TRBV2 and TRBJ2-1, with TRBD2 identical over 10 bases. Losses at the gene ends were 6 bases for V and 2 bases for J; bases not matched to a gene: 4. The germline V gene encodes CDR1 SNHLY and CDR2 FYNNEI. CDR3 length: 15 amino acids. The CDR3: CASRPTSGAYNEQFF. The CDR3 bases are TGTGCCAGCAGGCCCACTAGCGGGGCCTACAATGAGCAGTTCTTC.

The J gene is TRBJ2-6, the V gene TRBV5-1, with no clear D. Germline V gene sequence: CDR1 SGHRS, CDR2 YFSETQ. V was cut by 0 bases and J by 8 bases, with 0 bases left in between. The CDR3 has 11 residues. For the CDR3, the DNA is TGCGCCAGCAGCTTGGCCAACGTCCTGACTTTC. Protein product: CASSLANVLTF.

The rearrangement uses TRBV28 and TRBJ2-1; D is perhaps TRBD1 or TRBD2 (6 bases each). Germline assignment: CDR1 MDHEN and CDR2 SYDVKM. The CDR3 spans 17 residues. With 4 bases removed from V and 1 base from J, the gap between germline ends came to 17 bases. Here the CDR3 DNA reads TGTGCCAGCAGTTCCCCTGGGGTAGGGGGGTCCTACAATGAGCAGTTCTTC. Residues: CASSSPGVGGSYNEQFF. Looking up the rest from reference TRBV28 and TRBJ2-1 gives the full variable domain: DVKVTQSSRYLVKRTGEKVFLECVQDMDHENMFWYRQDPGLGLRLIYFSYDVKMKEKGDIPEGYSVSREKKERFSLILESASTNQTSMYLCASSSPGVGGSYNEQFFGPGTRLTVL.

The chain couples TRBV19 to TRBJ2-1, with 12 bases aligning to TRBD2. The CDR3 is 16 residues long. With 7 bases clipped from V and 3 bases from J, the junction kept 7 bases outside the gene matches. CDR1 and CDR2 (germline): LNHDA, SQIVND (reference sequence). The CDR3 DNA reads TGTGCCAGTACAGGGACTAGCGGGTCCTTCTACAATGAGCAGTTCTTC. This encodes CASTGTSGSFYNEQFF.

This chain uses TRBV29-1 with TRBJ2-3; D unclear. The germline V and J ends were trimmed by 2 bases and 8 bases, with 8 bases remaining between them. The CDR3 has 11 amino acids. Germline CDR1 SQVTM, CDR2 ANQGSEA. CDR3 protein: CSVEIAITQYF. CDR3 in DNA: TGCAGCGTTGAAATCGCAATTACGCAGTATTTT.

In its sample, this clone was seen once. This chain uses TRBV4-1 with TRBJ2-1; D is unclear. Trimming took 0 bases from V and 5 from J, leaving 14 bases between them. The germline gives CDR1 MGHRA, CDR2 YSYEKL. The length of the CDR3 is 16 residues. CDR3 amino acids: CASSQEPLLLNNEQFF. The DNA of the CDR3 is TGCGCCAGCAGCCAAGAGCCCCTCTTATTAAACAATGAGCAGTTCTTC.

This clone was seen only a few times. The chain has TRBV7-9 and TRBJ1-5; D unclear. Trimming stripped 1 base from V and 5 bases from J, with 3 bases between. The CDR3 spans 12 residues. The germline CDR1 and CDR2 sequences are SEHNR and FQNEAQ (reference sequence). The CDR3 reads CASSLDDQPQHF. CDR3 DNA: TGTGCCAGCAGCTTAGACGATCAGCCCCAGCATTTT.

The chain is built from TRBV19 and TRBJ2-1; D is unclear. The ends were cut back, 1 base at V and 6 bases at J, with 7 bases in the middle. Germline values: CDR1 LNHDA, CDR2 SQIVND (reference sequence). This CDR3 has 13 amino acids. The CDR3 DNA sequence: TGTGCCAGTAGTATAGGTAGTATCAATGAGCAGTTCTTC. This codes for CASSIGSINEQFF.

This chain connects TRBV4-2 to TRBJ1-5; D call uncertain. Germline CDR1 LGHNA, CDR2 YNFKEQ. V dropped 0 bases and J dropped 6 bases, with 9 bases sitting between them. CDR3 length: 14 residues. DNA of the CDR3: TGTGCCAGCAGCCAAGATTACGAGGGTCAGCCCCAGCATTTT. Residues: CASSQDYEGQPQHF.

This chain links TRBV27 with TRBJ2-3; perhaps TRBD2 as D (6 bases). V was cut by 4 bases and J by 0 bases, with 14 bases left in between. CDR1 and CDR2 (germline): MNHEY, SMNVEV (reference sequence). The CDR3 has 16 residues. The CDR3 protein is CASSSARRESTDTQYF. The DNA of the CDR3 is TGTGCCAGCAGTTCCGCCAGGCGGGAAAGCACAGATACGCAGTATTTT.

V usage is TRBV4-3 and J usage is TRBJ2-7; no definite D call. The V end lost 1 base, the J end lost 2 bases, and 9 bases lay between the germline ends. This CDR3 is built from 14 residues. Germline V gene lookup returns CDR1 LGHNA and CDR2 YSLEER. CDR3 bases: TGCGCCAGCAGCCAAGGCGCGGAAACCTACGAGCAGTACTTC. As protein: CASSQGAETYEQYF.

The rearrangement uses TRBV28 and TRBJ1-1; D is perhaps TRBD1 (5 bases). The CDR3 is 14 residues long. V lost 8 bases to trimming and J lost 1 base, with 14 bases between them. Germline CDR1 and CDR2: MDHEN and SYDVKM. The CDR3 DNA reads as TGTGCCAGCCAAGTGGGACCTACGAACACTGAAGCTTTCTTT. It codes for CASQVGPTNTEAFF.

The chain carries TRBV11-2 and TRBJ2-7, with 14 bases identical to TRBD2. The CDR3 is 16 amino acids. V was pared by 1 base and J by 8 bases, with 7 bases of the junction left unmatched. CDR1 and CDR2 (germline): SGHAT, FQNNGV. Here the CDR3 reads CASSLGGTSGSKKQYF. Written as DNA, the CDR3 is TGTGCCAGCAGCTTAGGGGGGACTAGCGGGAGTAAAAAGCAGTACTTC. Full variable domain (outside the CDR3, taken from reference TRBV11-2 and TRBJ2-7): EAGVAQSPRYKIIEKRQSVAFWCNPISGHATLYWYQQILGQGPKLLIQFQNNGVVDDSQLPKDRFSAERLKGVDSTLKIQPAKLEDSAVYLCASSLGGTSGSKKQYFGPGTRLTVT.

The CDR3 is CASSLPGLSSGNTIYF. CDR3 DNA sequence: TGTGCCAGCAGCTTACCAGGACTCAGCTCTGGAAACACCATATATTTT. V gene TRBV5-6 combines with J gene TRBJ1-3; D is unclear. The CDR3 is 16 amino acids. The ends were cut back, 2 bases at V and 0 bases at J, with 12 bases in the middle. The germline V gene encodes CDR1 SGHDT and CDR2 YYEEEE.

The rearrangement joins TRBV9 to TRBJ2-2; D gene ambiguous. Between the trimmed V and J ends, which lost 2 bases and 0 bases, there was a span of 5 bases. This CDR3 is built from 14 residues. Germline lookup yields CDR1 SGDLS and CDR2 YYNGEE. The CDR3 protein is CASSVFANTGELFF. In DNA, the CDR3 is TGTGCCAGCAGCGTTTTCGCGAACACCGGGGAGCTGTTTTTT.

The chain recombines TRBV28 with TRBJ1-5; D possibly corresponds to TRBD1 (5 bases). Trimming took 8 bases from V and 0 from J, leaving 14 bases between them. Germline loops: CDR1 MDHEN, CDR2 SYDVKM. The CDR3 totals 15 residues. CDR3 coding DNA: TGTGCCAGCTGCCGACGGGGGAATAGCAATCAGCCCCAGCATTTT. This sequence encodes CASCRRGNSNQPQHF.

The chain has TRBV5-8 and TRBJ1-5; D not resolved. The length of the CDR3 is 14 residues. Germline assignment: CDR1 SGHTS and CDR2 YDEGEE. V was clipped by 0 bases and J by 2 bases, with 6 bases between them. CDR3 in DNA: TGTGCCAGCAGCTTGGGGCAGCGCAATCAGCCCCAGCATTTT. This sequence encodes CASSLGQRNQPQHF.

J is TRBJ2-7 and V is TRBV27; 9 positions agree with TRBD1. The V segment lost 3 bases and the J segment 2 bases; nucleotides outside the gene matches: 11. CDR3 length: 17 amino acids. Germline V gene data show CDR1 as MNHEY and CDR2 as SMNVEV (reference sequence). The CDR3 nucleotides are TGTGCCAGCAGTTTTATCGCTGGACAGGGGAAGCCCTACGAGCAGTACTTC. It encodes CASSFIAGQGKPYEQYF.

For the CDR3, the DNA is TGTGCCATCAGTGATAATTCTGCAACTAATGAAAAACTGTTTTTT. This codes for CAISDNSATNEKLFF. The chain has TRBV10-3 and TRBJ1-4; D not resolved. This CDR3 region has 15 residues. The V gene's germline CDR1 is ENHRY and CDR2 SYGVKD. Trimming cost V 3 bases and J 0 bases, with 8 bases left between them.

The V and J genes are TRBV15 and TRBJ2-3; no reliable D call. The CDR3 is 12 amino acids. Trimming shortened V by 1 base and J by 4 bases, and 3 bases separated the two germline ends. CDR1 and CDR2 (germline): LNHNV, YYDKDF (reference sequence). This CDR3 reads CATSRVADTQYF. The CDR3 region has the DNA TGTGCCACCAGCAGAGTGGCAGATACGCAGTATTTT. The complete variable domain, with remaining parts taken from reference TRBV15 and TRBJ2-3, reads DAMVIQNPRYQVTQFGKPVTLSCSQTLNHNVMYWYQQKSSQAPKLLFHYYDKDFNNEADTPDNFQSRRPNTSFCFLDIRSPGLGDTAMYLCATSRVADTQYFGPGTRLTVL.

CDR3 loop: CASSSTGGYGYTF. In DNA form, the CDR3 reads TGTGCCAGTAGTTCGACAGGGGGCTATGGCTACACCTTC. This chain connects TRBV19 to TRBJ1-2; 9 bases match TRBD1. Trimming at V came to 5 bases and at J to 4 bases, leaving 2 bases not matched to a gene. Germline assignment: CDR1 LNHDA and CDR2 SQIVND (reference sequence). The CDR3 has 13 amino acids. The full variable domain, with the rest looked up from reference TRBV19 and TRBJ1-2, is DGGITQSPKYLFRKEGQNVTLSCEQNLNHDAMYWYRQDPGQGLRLIYYSQIVNDFQKGDIAEGYSVSREKKESFPLTVTSAQKNPTAFYLCASSSTGGYGYTFGSGTRLTVV.

This clone appeared a single time. Other DNA sequences within the sample encode an identical CDR3. V usage is TRBV6-5 and J usage is TRBJ2-2; no reliable D call. Germline CDR1 MNHEY, CDR2 SVGAGI. V was trimmed by 2 bases and J by 2 bases, leaving 3 bases between them. The CDR3 runs 13 residues. Written as DNA, the CDR3 is TGTGCCAGCAGTTACCTTAACACCGGGGAGCTGTTTTTT. It translates to CASSYLNTGELFF.

The chain links TRBV6-5 to TRBJ1-5; D is possibly TRBD1 (5 bases). Germline assignment: CDR1 MNHEY and CDR2 SVGAGI. V was clipped by 6 bases and J by 2 bases, with 11 bases between them. This CDR3 has 14 amino acids. The CDR3 DNA reads as TGTGCCAGCAGCCCGGGACGGGGCAATCAGCCCCAGCATTTT. Translation: CASSPGRGNQPQHF.